This T cell receptor (beta chain) was identified in a study of blood T cell repertoires in COVID-19. Study-level background: Acute-phase and convalescent COVID-19 samples originated in the United States, Italy and Spain.

Repertoires were generated with immunoSEQ multiplex PCR, while TCRdb's copy carries only in-frame clones and drops some. The table records tens of thousands of clones, over 75% of them present only once. The sample comprised peripheral blood. The clonotype comes from a man of 80 years or more with acute or convalescent COVID-19.

CDR3 amino acids: CAWRYPFRTSGRPDTQYF. The CDR3 DNA sequence: TGTGCCTGGAGGTATCCATTCAGGACTAGCGGGAGGCCGGATACGCAGTATTTT. The chain carries TRBV30 and TRBJ2-3; 14 nucleotides match TRBD2. Germline loops: CDR1 GTSNPN, CDR2 SVGIG (reference sequence). The CDR3 loop spans 18 amino acids. The V and J ends lost 3 bases and 6 bases, in that order; junction bases with no gene match: 14.